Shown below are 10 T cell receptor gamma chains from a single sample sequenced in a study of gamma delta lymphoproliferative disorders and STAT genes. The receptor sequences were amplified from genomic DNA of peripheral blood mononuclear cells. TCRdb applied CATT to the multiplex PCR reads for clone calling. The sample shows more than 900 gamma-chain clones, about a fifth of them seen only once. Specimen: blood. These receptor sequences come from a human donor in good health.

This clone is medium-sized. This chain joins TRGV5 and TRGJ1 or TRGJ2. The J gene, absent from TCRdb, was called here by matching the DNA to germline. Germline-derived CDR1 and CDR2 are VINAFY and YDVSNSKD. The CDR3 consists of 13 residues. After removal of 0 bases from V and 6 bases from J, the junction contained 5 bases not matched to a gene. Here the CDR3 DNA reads TGTGCCACCTGGGACAGGCTGGGTTATAAGAAACTCTTT. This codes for CATWDRLGYKKLF.

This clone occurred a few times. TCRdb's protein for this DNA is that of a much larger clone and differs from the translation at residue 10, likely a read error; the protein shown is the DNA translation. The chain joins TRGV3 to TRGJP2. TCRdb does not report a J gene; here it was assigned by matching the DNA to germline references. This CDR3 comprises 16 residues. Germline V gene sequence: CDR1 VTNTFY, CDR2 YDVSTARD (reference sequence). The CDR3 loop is CATWDSQYSNDWIKTF. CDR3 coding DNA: TGTGCCACCTGGGACTCTCAATATAGTAATGATTGGATCAAGACGTTT.

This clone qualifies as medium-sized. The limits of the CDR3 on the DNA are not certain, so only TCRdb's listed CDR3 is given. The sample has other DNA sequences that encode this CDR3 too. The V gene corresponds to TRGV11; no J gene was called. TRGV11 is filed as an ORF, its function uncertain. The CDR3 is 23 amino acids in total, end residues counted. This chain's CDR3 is CTTVPAGLARTPDPRWGYYKKLF.

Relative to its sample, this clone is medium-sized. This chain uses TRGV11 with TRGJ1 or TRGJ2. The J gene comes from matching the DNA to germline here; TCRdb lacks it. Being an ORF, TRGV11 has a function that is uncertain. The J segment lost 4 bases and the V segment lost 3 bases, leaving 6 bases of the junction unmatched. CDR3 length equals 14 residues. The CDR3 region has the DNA TGTGCCTGCTGGATTAGGAGTTTGTATTATAAGAAACTCTTT. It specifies CACWIRSLYYKKLF.

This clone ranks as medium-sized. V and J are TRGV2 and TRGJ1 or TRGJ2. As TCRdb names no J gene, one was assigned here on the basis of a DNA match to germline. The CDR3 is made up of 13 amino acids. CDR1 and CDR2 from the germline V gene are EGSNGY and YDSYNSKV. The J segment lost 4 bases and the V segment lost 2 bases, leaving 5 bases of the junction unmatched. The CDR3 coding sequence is TGTGCCACCTGGGACGTCCTCTATTATAAGAAACTCTTT. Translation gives CATWDVLYYKKLF.

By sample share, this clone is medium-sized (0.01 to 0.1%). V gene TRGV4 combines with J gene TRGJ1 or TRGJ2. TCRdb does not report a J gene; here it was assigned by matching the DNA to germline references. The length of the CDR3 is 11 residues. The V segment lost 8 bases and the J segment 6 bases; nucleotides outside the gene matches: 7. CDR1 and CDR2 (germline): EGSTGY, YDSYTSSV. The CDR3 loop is CATLPSYKKLF. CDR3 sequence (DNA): TGTGCCACCTTGCCTTCTTATAAGAAACTCTTT.

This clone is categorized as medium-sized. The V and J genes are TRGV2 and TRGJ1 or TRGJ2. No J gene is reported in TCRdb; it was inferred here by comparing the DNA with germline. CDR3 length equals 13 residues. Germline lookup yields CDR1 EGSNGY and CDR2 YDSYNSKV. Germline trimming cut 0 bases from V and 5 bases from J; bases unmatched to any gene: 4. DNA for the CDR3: TGTGCCACCTGGGACGGGCGTCATTATAAGAAACTCTTT. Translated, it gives CATWDGRHYKKLF.

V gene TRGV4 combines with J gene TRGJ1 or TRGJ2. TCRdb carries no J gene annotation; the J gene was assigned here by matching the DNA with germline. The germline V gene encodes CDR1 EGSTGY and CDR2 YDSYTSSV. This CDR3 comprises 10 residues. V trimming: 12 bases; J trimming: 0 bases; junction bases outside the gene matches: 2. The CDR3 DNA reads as TGTGCCCCGAATTATTATAAGAAACTCTTT. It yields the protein CAPNYYKKLF.

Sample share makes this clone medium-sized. The CDR3 spells CALWEGVELGKKIKVF. The CDR3 nucleotides read TGTGCCTTGTGGGAGGGGGTTGAGTTGGGCAAAAAAATCAAGGTATTT. The chain is built from TRGV9 and TRGJP. TCRdb records no J gene; here it was assigned by comparing the DNA to germline. Looked up from germline, CDR1 is GITISATS and CDR2 is ISYDGTV (reference sequence). This CDR3 spans 16 amino acids. V dropped 2 bases and J dropped 7; count of bases not matched to a gene: 5.

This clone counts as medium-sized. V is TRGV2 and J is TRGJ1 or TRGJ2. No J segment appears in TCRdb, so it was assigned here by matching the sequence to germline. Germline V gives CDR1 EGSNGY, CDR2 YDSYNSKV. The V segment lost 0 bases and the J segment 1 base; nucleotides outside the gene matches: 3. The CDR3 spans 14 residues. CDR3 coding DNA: TGTGCCACCTGGGACGGGAGAAATTATTATAAGAAACTCTTT. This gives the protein CATWDGRNYYKKLF.